What follows is one TCR beta chain and its context. The antigen is not known. CDR1 is DFQATT, CDR2 SNEGSKA, per germline (reference sequence). CDR3 length equals 16 residues. With UMIs, 5'RACE template switching was used to make TCR beta cDNA. Following a re-call of the 5' RACE reads, TCRdb has one entry per CDR3 protein and lacks DNA. The sample shows 550,000 to 600,000 distinct CDR3 sequences, and 3% to 4.5% sits with its ten largest clones. This sample was included in a study of T cells expressing NK-cell markers. Study-level background: Seven of eight sequenced donors tested HCMV-seropositive; one tested seronegative. Regarding the study as a whole: The share of CD8+ T cells held by dominant NKG2C+ clonotypes was about 1.0-7.5% in several donors. Also leading the CD3+CD56-NKG2C+ fraction in a handful of donors were these clonotypes.

Material: blood T cells: a sorted CD56 or NKG2C T cell subset, CD4+ or CD8+ T cells, or bulk PBMC T cells (not recorded which). The receptor was derived from a man between 18 and 29 years old in good health. The gene calls are TRBV20-1 and TRBJ2-1; without DNA, the TCRdb call of TRBD1 cannot be checked. The CDR3 is CSANRPGQGTESEQFF.